Each of the 15 T cell receptor beta chains below was sequenced from the same sample in a study of T cells in Graves' hyperthyroidism and ophthalmopathy. The TCR beta CDR3 regions underwent amplification using RNA transcripts as the source. TCR CDR3 regions were first amplified by RT-PCR with HTBI primers. TCRdb independently ran MiXCR on the multiplex PCR reads; one entry per CDR3 protein. This table has around 440,000 distinct CDR3 sequences, approximately 15% appearing once. Input material: blood. These receptors were obtained from a woman under 30 with Graves' hyperthyroidism.

The table lists this clonotype with a few counts. A much larger clone sits a single nucleotide away, making a read error possible. V and J are TRBV28 and TRBJ1-1, with D maybe TRBD1 (6 bases). The CDR3 runs 15 residues. Germline values: CDR1 MDHEN, CDR2 SYDVKM. The CDR3 bases are TGTGCCAGCAGTTTGATTGGGGGCGGGAGCACTGAAGCTCTCTTT. Its protein is CASSLIGGGSTEALF.

This clonotype was seen repeatedly, ten times or more. The chain employs TRBV28 and TRBJ2-7; 7 bases are a match to TRBD2. Germline-derived CDR1 and CDR2 are MDHEN and SYDVKM. This CDR3 region has 13 residues. J was trimmed by 4 bases and V by 7 bases; bases with no gene match: 7. The CDR3 sequence: CASTSGTTYEQYF. The CDR3 bases are TGTGCCAGCACGAGCGGGACTACTTACGAGCAGTACTTC.

This clonotype was counted only a few times. The chain joins TRBV7-3 to TRBJ1-2; 8 bases align to TRBD1. CDR1 and CDR2 from the germline V gene are SGHTA and FQGTGA. V was clipped by 5 bases and J by 10 bases; unmatched bases: 6. The CDR3 consists of 12 residues. The CDR3 DNA is TGTGCCAGCAGCCCGGGGACAGGCTACTACACCTTC. This translates into CASSPGTGYYTF. The variable domain in full, completed from reference TRBV7-3 and TRBJ1-2, reads GAGVSQTPSNKVTEKGKYVELRCDPISGHTALYWYRQSLGQGPEFLIYFQGTGAADDSGLPNDRFFAVRPEGSVSTLKIQRTERGDSAVYLCASSPGTGYYTFGSGTRLTVV.

This clonotype was counted a few times. The V gene is TRBV7-8, the J gene TRBJ2-2; a possible D gene is TRBD2 (5 bases). V shed 2 bases and J shed 6 bases, with 10 bases lying between them. CDR3 length equals 14 residues. The germline V gene has CDR1 SGHVS and CDR2 FQNEAQ. CDR3 amino acids: CASSLLLRAGELFF. The CDR3 DNA reads TGTGCCAGCAGCTTACTTTTGCGGGCCGGGGAGCTGTTTTTT. Complete variable domain (other parts from reference TRBV7-8 and TRBJ2-2): GAGVSQSPRYKVAKRGQDVALRCDPISGHVSLFWYQQALGQGPEFLTYFQNEAQLDKSGLPSDRFFAERPEGSVSTLKIQRTQQEDSAVYLCASSLLLRAGELFFGEGSRLTVL.

A few counts support this clonotype. The V call is TRBV27, the J call TRBJ2-1; possible D gene TRBD2, 7 bases. With 5 bases removed from V and 8 bases from J, the gap between germline ends came to 13 bases. The CDR3 has 13 amino acids. The germline gives CDR1 MNHEY, CDR2 SMNVEV (reference sequence). The chain's CDR3 is CASSLKGGDEQFF. DNA for the CDR3: TGTGCCAGCAGTCTCAAAGGGGGGGATGAGCAGTTCTTC.

The genes are TRBV6-5 and TRBJ1-6; D unresolved. Trimming pared 5 bases from V and 7 bases from J, leaving 6 bases between. Per germline, CDR1 MNHEY and CDR2 SVGAGI. The CDR3 loop spans 12 amino acids. The DNA of the CDR3 is TGTGCCAGCAGTGCCTCGAATTCACCCCTCCACTTT. As protein: CASSASNSPLHF.

This clonotype has just a few counts. The chain links TRBV4-1 to TRBJ1-4, with no clear D. Per the germline V gene, CDR1 is MGHRA and CDR2 is YSYEKL. With 4 bases removed from V and 6 bases from J, the gap between germline ends came to 12 bases. The CDR3 covers 14 residues. CDR3 region: CASSPRIWDEKLFF. The CDR3 DNA reads as TGCGCCAGCAGCCCAAGGATCTGGGATGAAAAACTGTTTTTT.

On this clonotype: This may stem from a read error, because a much larger clone lies one nucleotide away. The chain recombines TRBV2 with TRBJ2-7; no clear D. CDR1 and CDR2 (germline): SNHLY, FYNNEI. The CDR3 sequence is 12 residues long. CDR3 amino acids: CTSSPGPYEQYF. Written as DNA, the CDR3 is TGTACCAGCAGCCCGGGCCCCTACGAGCAGTACTTC.

This clonotype was found many times. The rearrangement joins TRBV12-3 or TRBV12-4 to TRBJ2-5; 14 bases are a match to TRBD2. The CDR3 is 18 residues long. V lost 0 bases, J lost 4 bases, and 7 bases stayed unmatched. Here the CDR3 DNA reads TGTGCCAGCAGTTTAGCGACTCTTGGACTAGCGGGGGGAGAGACCCAGTACTTC. Protein product: CASSLATLGLAGGETQYF.

This clonotype was seen ten or more times. The CDR3 loop is CSAIRDHQETQYF. CDR3 DNA: TGCAGTGCAATCCGGGATCACCAAGAGACCCAGTACTTC. The rearrangement links TRBV20-1 to TRBJ2-5, with D possibly being TRBD2 (5 bases). Trimming removed 6 bases at V and 0 bases at J, with 11 bases between. The CDR3 is 13 residues long. Germline CDR1 is DFQATT and CDR2 is SNEGSKA (reference sequence).

This clonotype was seen at least ten times. The chain employs TRBV11-1 and TRBJ1-1; D is unresolved. The CDR3 covers 14 residues. Germline V lookup: CDR1 SGHAT, CDR2 FQDESV (reference sequence). Trimming took off 2 bases at V and 5 bases at J, with 12 bases between the two ends. This CDR3 is CASSLRRAGTEAFF. CDR3 bases: TGTGCCAGCAGCTTAAGACGGGCTGGAACTGAAGCTTTCTTT.

This clonotype was seen repeatedly, ten times or more. This chain connects TRBV7-2 to TRBJ2-7; D tentatively fits TRBD1 or TRBD2 (6 bases each). The CDR3 contains 15 residues. Trimming stripped 5 bases from V and 6 bases from J, with 20 bases between. Germline lookup yields CDR1 SGHTA and CDR2 FQGNSA. CDR3 protein: CASSPALARGGEQYF. The DNA of the CDR3 is TGTGCCAGCAGCCCTGCATTGGCCAGGGGAGGCGAGCAGTACTTC.

This clonotype came up a few times. V gene TRBV28 combines with J gene TRBJ1-1; D unclear. V was trimmed by 11 bases and J by 6 bases, leaving 19 bases between them. The length of the CDR3 is 13 residues. CDR1 is MDHEN, CDR2 SYDVKM, per germline. The CDR3 reads CAGGVAAPSEAFF. As DNA, the CDR3 is TGTGCCGGTGGGGTGGCGGCCCCCTCTGAAGCTTTCTTT.

This clonotype has a count of ten or more. The chain employs TRBV24-1 and TRBJ2-2, with no clear D. The CDR3 spans 13 residues. Trimming removed 3 bases from V and 8 bases from J, with 9 bases in between. The germline gives CDR1 KGHDR, CDR2 SFDVKD. The CDR3: CATSDPRSGELFF. CDR3 DNA sequence: TGTGCCACCAGTGATCCGAGATCGGGGGAGCTGTTTTTT.

The chain couples TRBV6-1 to TRBJ1-2; 11 bases are shared with TRBD1. Germline lookup yields CDR1 MNHNS and CDR2 SASEGT. J was trimmed by 2 bases and V by 6 bases; bases with no gene match: 11. This CDR3 has 17 residues. The CDR3 loop reads CASSHGTGGLPNYGYTF. In nucleotides, the CDR3 is TGTGCCAGCAGCCACGGGACAGGGGGTCTACCAAACTATGGCTACACCTTC.